The rows below give T cell receptor beta chains drawn from one sample of a study of T cell responses to AZD1222 COVID-19 vaccine. Generated by immunoSEQ multiplex PCR, the TCRdb table keeps only in-frame clones and is missing some. The sample lists over 110,000 clones, around nine tenths occurring once. Sequences were derived from peripheral blood, sampled 28 days after the second AZD1222 dose. The receptors shown here come from an adult who received the AZD1222 COVID-19 vaccine. Each CDR3 is given with its conserved first and last residue. A D gene is named only where the DNA matches it firmly. Not every row has a clone size; where given, it reads once, few, many or a size class.

>TRBV24-1|.|.|TRBJ2-1
CATSARGQNNEQFF
TGTGCCACCAGTGCTCGGGGGCAGAACAATGAGCAGTTCTTC
>TRBV5-1|.|.|TRBJ2-2
CASSLDGTGELFF
TGCGCCAGCAGCTTGGATGGCACCGGGGAGCTGTTTTTT
>TRBV7-2|TRBD1|.|TRBJ2-3
CASSPTGALTDTQYF
TGTGCCAGCAGCCCGACAGGGGCCCTCACAGATACGCAGTATTTT
>TRBV12-1|.|once|TRBJ2-2
CASSSRGQRSTGELFF
TGTGCCAGCAGCTCTAGGGGGCAGCGGAGCACCGGGGAGCTGTTTTTT
>TRBV19|.|.|TRBJ1-4
CASKRGRTTNEKLFF
TGTGCCAGTAAGAGGGGTCGTACAACTAATGAAAAACTGTTTTTT
>TRBV6-5|.|.|TRBJ1-1
CATLGVPEAFF
TGTGCCACCCTGGGGGTCCCTGAAGCTTTCTTT
>TRBV18|.|.|TRBJ1-5
CASSPLPQNQPQHF
TGTGCCAGCTCGCCTCTCCCGCAGAATCAGCCCCAGCATTTT
>TRBV7-9|TRBD2|.|TRBJ2-1
CASSLASGSNEQFF
TGTGCCAGCAGCTTAGCTAGCGGGAGTAATGAGCAGTTCTTC
>TRBV18|.|.|TRBJ2-3
CASSLQGPSTDTQYF
TGTGCCAGCTCACTACAGGGCCCTAGCACAGATACGCAGTATTTT
>TRBV5-1|TRBD2|.|TRBJ2-7
CASRASGGKTYEQYF
TGCGCCAGCAGGGCTAGCGGGGGGAAGACCTACGAGCAGTACTTC
>TRBV3-1/TRBV3-2|.|many|TRBJ1-1
CASSPRGRMNTEAFF
TGTGCCAGCAGCCCCCGGGGGAGGATGAACACTGAAGCTTTCTTT
>TRBV2|.|.|TRBJ1-5
CASRGAGTLSNQPQHF
TGTGCCAGCAGGGGCGCCGGGACCCTTAGCAATCAGCCCCAGCATTTT
>TRBV28|.|once|TRBJ1-1
CASSFSTAPEAFF
TGTGCCAGCAGTTTCAGTACGGCCCCTGAAGCTTTCTTT
>TRBV6-5|.|.|TRBJ1-5
CASGRDQPQHF
TGTGCCAGCGGGAGGGACCAGCCCCAGCATTTT
>TRBV27|.|.|TRBJ2-1
CASSLGSLGEQFF
TGTGCCAGCAGTTTAGGTTCCCTTGGGGAGCAGTTCTTC
>TRBV29-1|.|.|TRBJ1-2
CSVAIYSKEGFYGYTF
TGCAGCGTTGCAATCTATTCCAAAGAAGGGTTCTATGGCTACACCTTC
>TRBV30|.|.|TRBJ1-1
CAWSPPGRAEAFF
TGTGCCTGGAGCCCCCCAGGAAGGGCTGAAGCTTTCTTT
>TRBV4-2|TRBD2|few|TRBJ2-2
CASSQDKASGGPGNTGELFF
TGTGCCAGCAGCCAAGATAAGGCTAGCGGGGGGCCCGGGAACACCGGGGAGCTGTTTTTT
>TRBV4-3|.|.|TRBJ2-2
CASSQWDTGELFF
TGCGCCAGCAGCCAGTGGGACACCGGGGAGCTGTTTTTT
>TRBV15|.|once|TRBJ1-2
CATSRDPGTPYGYTF
TGTGCCACCAGCAGAGATCCCGGGACACCCTATGGCTACACCTTC
>TRBV24-1|.|.|TRBJ1-2
CATSDDATNYGYTF
TGTGCCACCAGTGATGACGCCACTAACTATGGCTACACCTTC
>TRBV11-3|.|.|TRBJ1-1
CASSAGNTEAFF
TGTGCCAGCAGCGCAGGGAACACTGAAGCTTTCTTT
>TRBV10-3|.|.|TRBJ1-6
CAISEGPAGGNSPLHF
TGTGCCATCAGTGAGGGCCCGGCCGGGGGCAATTCACCCCTCCACTTT
>TRBV25-1|TRBD1|few|TRBJ1-6
CASSGQGARAYNSPLHF
TGTGCCAGCAGTGGCCAGGGGGCTCGGGCCTATAATTCACCCCTCCACTTT
>TRBV19|.|.|TRBJ1-5
CASNDPPGPNQPQHF
TGTGCCAGTAACGACCCCCCGGGGCCAAATCAGCCCCAGCATTTT
>TRBV4-3|.|.|TRBJ1-2
CASSQDIRDAAGYTF
TGCGCCAGCAGCCAAGACATCAGGGATGCGGCTGGCTACACCTTC
>TRBV12-3/TRBV12-4|.|.|TRBJ1-2
CASRRSYGYTF
TGTGCCAGCAGGCGGAGCTATGGCTACACCTTC
>TRBV5-6|.|.|TRBJ2-3
CASSLWTVVTDTQYF
TGTGCCAGCAGCCTCTGGACGGTTGTCACAGATACGCAGTATTTT
>TRBV4-2|.|.|TRBJ1-5
CASSPLGRSNQPQHF
TGTGCCAGCAGCCCATTGGGACGGAGCAATCAGCCCCAGCATTTT
>TRBV4-1|.|.|TRBJ1-3
CASSAKSSGTSGNTIYF
TGCGCCAGCAGCGCGAAGAGTTCGGGAACTTCTGGAAACACCATATATTTT
>TRBV6-4|TRBD2|.|TRBJ2-2
CASSGGERDGGELFF
TGTGCCAGCAGCGGAGGGGAGCGGGACGGCGGGGAGCTGTTTTTT
>TRBV7-8|.|.|TRBJ2-3
CASSPPGTSDTQYF
TGTGCCAGCAGCCCGCCCGGTACCTCAGATACGCAGTATTTT
>TRBV27|.|.|TRBJ1-1
CASSLNRNMNTEAFF
TGTGCCAGCAGCCTAAACAGAAACATGAACACTGAAGCTTTCTTT
>TRBV28|.|.|TRBJ1-5
CASRIDSSAQHF
TGTGCCAGCAGAATTGACTCCTCGGCCCAGCATTTT
>TRBV14|TRBD1|.|TRBJ1-2
CASSRRDRLGYGYTF
TGTGCCAGCAGCCGAAGGGACAGACTTGGCTATGGCTACACCTTC
>TRBV10-3|.|.|TRBJ2-2
CAISEGRPSGELFF
TGTGCCATCAGTGAGGGCAGGCCGAGCGGGGAGCTGTTTTTT
>TRBV15|TRBD2|.|TRBJ2-1
CATSIREGTLHNEQFF
TGTGCCACCAGCATACGGGAGGGCACTCTCCACAATGAGCAGTTCTTC
>TRBV5-4|TRBD1|.|TRBJ2-7
CASSLGDSGYEQYF
TGTGCCAGCAGCTTAGGGGACAGCGGATACGAGCAGTACTTC
>TRBV6-6|.|.|TRBJ1-1
CASSYVYGNTEAFF
TGTGCCAGCAGTTATGTATACGGTAACACTGAAGCTTTCTTT
>TRBV7-2|.|.|TRBJ1-6
CASSPHRGLNSPLHF
TGTGCCAGCAGCCCCCATCGAGGACTGAATTCACCCCTCCACTTT
>TRBV7-6|.|.|TRBJ1-1
CASSLEGGDTEAFF
TGTGCCAGCAGCTTAGAGGGTGGGGACACTGAAGCTTTCTTT
>TRBV28|.|.|TRBJ1-5
CASSDSSLRRSNQPQHF
TGTGCCAGCAGTGACAGCTCGCTCCGACGTAGCAATCAGCCCCAGCATTTT